A selection of T cell receptor beta chains follows, all from one sample in a study of a mutant IDH1 vaccine in newly diagnosed glioma. Measured with immunoSEQ multiplex PCR; TCRdb has only the in-frame clones, and not every one. Of under 35,000 clones in the sample, nearly 90% were seen once. These receptors lack a known antigen. Here the sequenced sample was PBMCs, taken from a glioma patient whose treatment included an IDH1 peptide vaccine. The source of these receptors is a man younger than 30 with glioma. Both conserved end residues are part of each CDR3. Each record gives: clone size, D gene, J gene, V gene, CDR3 protein, CDR3 DNA. A D gene is named only where the DNA matches it firmly. The listing skips clone size in some rows; elsewhere it reads once, few, many or a size class.

>-|-|TRBJ1-1|TRBV28
CASSRNTEAFF
TGTGCCAGCAGCCGAAACACTGAAGCTTTCTTT
>-|TRBD1|TRBJ1-5|TRBV4-1
CASSQDGSRRGRPQHF
TGCGCCAGCAGCCAAGATGGGTCCCGCAGGGGGCGCCCCCAGCATTTT
>-|TRBD2|TRBJ2-5|TRBV4-3
CASSQEGTSPLETQYF
TGCGCCAGCAGCCAAGAAGGGACTAGCCCTCTAGAGACCCAGTACTTC
>-|-|TRBJ1-5|TRBV30
CAWSVSRDQPQHF
TGTGCCTGGAGTGTATCCAGGGATCAGCCCCAGCATTTT
>-|-|TRBJ2-7|TRBV4-1
CASSPTRAGAYEQYF
TGCGCCAGCAGCCCTACTCGGGCCGGGGCCTACGAGCAGTACTTC
>-|-|TRBJ2-7|TRBV6-6
CASSYLSAGEAYEQYF
TGTGCCAGCAGTTACCTATCGGCAGGGGAGGCCTACGAGCAGTACTTC
>-|-|TRBJ2-7|TRBV5-1
CASSLGVGDSYEQYF
TGCGCCAGCAGCTTGGGCGTCGGGGACTCCTACGAGCAGTACTTC
>-|TRBD2|TRBJ2-7|TRBV27
CASSLGASGAYEQYF
TGTGCCAGCAGTTTAGGGGCTAGCGGGGCCTACGAGCAGTACTTC
>few|TRBD1|TRBJ1-1|TRBV29-1
CSVAGQGVRNTEAFF
TGCAGCGTTGCAGGACAGGGGGTCAGGAACACTGAAGCTTTCTTT
>-|TRBD1|TRBJ1-5|TRBV2
CASSLDRPSNQPQHF
TGTGCCAGCAGTCTGGACAGGCCGAGCAATCAGCCCCAGCATTTT
>-|-|TRBJ1-6|TRBV7-9
CASSLGGRDSPLHF
TGTGCCAGCAGCTTAGGGGGAAGAGATTCACCCCTCCACTTT
>-|-|TRBJ1-5|TRBV19
CASSRRDSNQPQHF
TGTGCCAGTAGTAGGCGAGATAGCAATCAGCCCCAGCATTTT
>once|-|TRBJ2-2|TRBV5-1
CASSPGRGDTGELFF
TGCGCCAGCAGCCCCGGCAGGGGGGATACCGGGGAGCTGTTTTTT
>-|-|TRBJ2-2|TRBV30
CAWSRGGLGTGELFF
TGTGCCTGGAGTAGGGGGGGCTTGGGCACCGGGGAGCTGTTTTTT
>-|-|TRBJ1-1|TRBV14
CASSLAGPEAFF
TGTGCCAGCAGCCTCGCCGGGCCTGAAGCTTTCTTT
>-|-|TRBJ2-2|TRBV4-2
CASSQGGGIGGELFF
TGTGCCAGCAGCCAAGGCGGCGGGATCGGCGGGGAGCTGTTTTTT
>-|-|TRBJ2-7|TRBV4-3
CASSQYLDNYEQYF
TGCGCCAGCAGCCAATATCTCGACAACTACGAGCAGTACTTC
>-|-|TRBJ2-3|TRBV5-4
CASSSSGTYSTDTQYF
TGTGCCAGCAGCTCCTCCGGGACGTATAGCACAGATACGCAGTATTTT
>-|-|TRBJ1-1|TRBV10-3
CAIMAGLNTEAFF
TGTGCCATCATGGCGGGGTTGAACACTGAAGCTTTCTTT
>-|-|TRBJ1-2|TRBV6-5
CASSSRGSDGYTF
TGTGCCAGCAGTTCCAGAGGGAGTGATGGCTACACCTTC
>-|TRBD1|TRBJ1-1|TRBV19
CASSIRGRGTEAFF
TGTGCCAGTAGTATAAGGGGGCGGGGCACTGAAGCTTTCTTT
>few|-|TRBJ1-3|TRBV7-9
CASSLDLQAGNTIYF
TGTGCCAGCAGCTTAGATCTACAAGCTGGAAACACCATATATTTT
>-|-|TRBJ1-2|TRBV30
CAWSGTYYGYTF
TGTGCCTGGTCGGGGACCTACTATGGCTACACCTTC
>-|-|TRBJ1-2|TRBV28
CASSLTTNYGYTF
TGTGCCAGCAGCCTGACAACTAACTATGGCTACACCTTC
>-|TRBD2|TRBJ2-1|TRBV7-6
CASSFAGDNEQFF
TGTGCCAGCAGCTTCGCGGGGGACAATGAGCAGTTCTTC
>-|-|TRBJ1-4|TRBV19
CASSNGSTSNEKLFF
TGTGCCAGTAGTAATGGAAGCACCTCCAATGAAAAACTGTTTTTT
>-|-|TRBJ1-1|TRBV9
CASSVGEGGRWSEAFF
TGTGCCAGCAGCGTAGGGGAAGGGGGGCGGTGGTCTGAAGCTTTCTTT
>-|TRBD2|TRBJ2-3|TRBV10-3
CAISDKREVEGDTQYF
TGTGCCATCAGTGATAAGCGGGAGGTTGAGGGGGATACGCAGTATTTT
>-|TRBD1|TRBJ1-5|TRBV15
CATSRDETGRRQPQHF
TGTGCCACCAGCAGAGACGAGACAGGGCGTCGGCAGCCCCAGCATTTT
>-|-|TRBJ1-5|TRBV4-2
CASSQELDQPQHF
TGTGCCAGCAGCCAAGAGTTGGATCAGCCCCAGCATTTT
>few|TRBD2|TRBJ2-2|TRBV5-4
CASSPGTSGARTTGELFF
TGTGCCAGCAGCCCGGGGACTAGCGGGGCAAGGACGACCGGGGAGCTGTTTTTT
>once|-|TRBJ2-2|TRBV2
CASSGETVYTGELFF
TGTGCCAGCTCTGGTGAGACAGTATACACCGGGGAGCTGTTTTTT
>-|-|TRBJ1-1|TRBV18
CASSPSQNTEAFF
TGTGCCAGCTCACCTTCCCAGAACACTGAAGCTTTCTTT
>-|TRBD1|TRBJ2-7|TRBV2
CASKTGLEQYF
TGTGCCAGCAAGACAGGGCTCGAGCAGTACTTC
>-|TRBD1|TRBJ1-1|TRBV18
CASSPWQSRGYTEAFF
TGTGCCAGCTCACCGTGGCAGTCCAGGGGGTACACTGAAGCTTTCTTT